The entry below describes one T cell receptor beta chain. iRepertoire HTBI primers and Arm-PCR of CDR3 regions built TCR beta libraries. TCRdb passed the multiplex PCR reads through MiXCR, listing each CDR3 protein once. The sample consists of approximately 480,000 distinct CDR3 sequences, 15% to 20% of them appearing once. The data were taken from a study of regulatory T cells in long-lasting Graves disease. Germline V CDR1 and CDR2: MNHNS, SASEGT. CDR3 length: 15 residues. Between the trimmed V and J ends, which lost 5 bases and 4 bases, there was a span of 15 bases. Time point indicated: newly diagnosed GD, antithyroid drugs for less than 3 months. Scientists built the TCR library using RNA that was extracted from PBMCs. American Thyroid Association guidelines defined how Graves' disease was diagnosed. EDTA tubes collected roughly 9 milliliters of peripheral blood. These data were also filed under a second study, of T cells in Graves' hyperthyroidism and ophthalmopathy. That source reports: Graves' hyperthyroidism showing no ophthalmopathy progression within 18 months was considered stable. On the basis of clinical symptoms, serum thyroxine and TRAb, thyroid ultrasound and orbital computed tomography, diagnoses were made.

The sequence was obtained from a man aged 35-49 years with Graves disease. The chain recombines TRBV6-1 with TRBJ2-1; the D gene is possibly TRBD2 (6 bases). The sample consisted of peripheral blood mononuclear cells (PBMCs), taken at new diagnosis, from a patient treated with antithyroid drugs. The CDR3 here is CASSPWGDRYNEQFF. DNA of the CDR3: TGTGCCAGCAGTCCCTGGGGGGATAGATACAATGAGCAGTTCTTC.